This T cell receptor (beta chain) was captured in a study of cytomegalovirus exposure and HLA in healthy donors. About the research overall: HLA-typed donors were the source of about 85 million unique TCRs, which an early data release held. Study outcomes and limitations: TCR beta sequences reportedly predicted the HLA-A and HLA-B alleles of most subjects accurately. The study assumed roughly uniform donor sequencing depth for presence/absence analyses. For TCR beta chains, V- and J-gene trimming was later linked to a missense DCLRE1C variant.

The PCR used 60 Vbeta and 13 Jbeta primers. TCRdb keeps only in-frame clones here, not all; method: immunoSEQ multiplex PCR. Seen here are approximately 150,000 clones, about 80% observed once, and the top ten hold 1.9%. This CDR3 contains 14 residues. CDR1 and CDR2 from the germline V gene are MNHEY and SMNVEV (reference sequence). V lost 6 bases to trimming and J lost 7 bases, with 17 bases between them. This clone was picked up a small number of times. What it recognizes is unknown. The rearrangement links TRBV27 to TRBJ2-3; possibly TRBD1 for D (6 bases). Source material: PBMCs. This TCR came from a woman between 40 and 50 years old in good health and CMV-seronegative. The CDR3 sequence: CASSTGTRWNTQYF. The CDR3, as DNA: TGTGCCAGCAGCACCGGGACACGGTGGAATACGCAGTATTTT.